The sequence of this T cell receptor beta chain was determined in a study of CD4 T cells in relation to SARS-CoV-2 and coronaviruses. Background on the study: Negative control cultures got HIV-1 Nef peptides or no peptide. Study outcomes and limitations: This crossreactivity analysis covered spike protein alone, no other viral proteins.

Sequenced by immunoSEQ multiplex PCR; TCRdb stores in-frame clones only, minus some. This sample has roughly 28,000 clones, with around two thirds found just once. To note about this clone: What it binds is unknown.

V was shortened by 7 bases and J by 2 bases, with 11 bases between the two germline ends. The CDR3 extends over 13 amino acids. Per the germline V gene, CDR1 is SGHNT and CDR2 is YYREEE (reference sequence). Unexposed donor CD4+ T cells date from 2011-2018, before the COVID-19 pandemic. The cells were cultured for 10 days before CD4+ T cells were isolated. As cell numbers allowed, unexposed-donor CD4+ T cells faced SARS-CoV-2 S/N and four cold-coronavirus spikes. Source material: CD4+ T cells from PBMCs, cultured in vitro. The sequence was collected from a human donor in good health. The J gene is TRBJ2-3, the V gene TRBV5-4; tentatively, D is TRBD2 (6 bases). CDR3 amino acids: CASGLWATDTQYF. The CDR3 DNA reads TGTGCCAGCGGACTATGGGCCACAGATACGCAGTATTTT. Based on the CDR3 plus reference TRBV5-4 and TRBJ2-3, the full variable domain is ETGVTQSPTHLIKTRGQQVTLRCSSQSGHNTVSWYQQALGQGPQFIFQYYREEENGRGNFPPRFSGLQFPNYSSELNVNALELDDSALYLCASGLWATDTQYFGPGTRLTVL.